This T cell receptor (beta chain) emerged from a study of post-analysis software for immune sequencing data. The study's findings and limits: Under the F measure, samples that were prepared in one batch clustered strongly together.

Comments on this clonotype: Its antigen remains unidentified.

cDNA libraries of TCR beta carried unique molecular identifiers. A single record per CDR3 protein comes from TCRdb applying MiXCR to the PCR reads. The data show hundreds of thousands of distinct CDR3 sequences, with 59% seen just once and about 11% held by the top ten. The sample taken for sequencing was blood. This receptor was identified in a girl aged 2 to 10 with multiple sclerosis.

The CDR3 region is CSAFSGSSNIQYF. The CDR3 region has the DNA TGCAGTGCTTTTAGCGGGAGTTCAAACATTCAGTACTTC. The chain couples TRBV20-1 to TRBJ2-4; 9 nucleotides match TRBD2. The CDR3 totals 13 residues. The junction had 5 bases not matched to a gene; V was cut back by 5 bases and J by 6 bases. Germline V gives CDR1 DFQATT, CDR2 SNEGSKA (reference sequence).